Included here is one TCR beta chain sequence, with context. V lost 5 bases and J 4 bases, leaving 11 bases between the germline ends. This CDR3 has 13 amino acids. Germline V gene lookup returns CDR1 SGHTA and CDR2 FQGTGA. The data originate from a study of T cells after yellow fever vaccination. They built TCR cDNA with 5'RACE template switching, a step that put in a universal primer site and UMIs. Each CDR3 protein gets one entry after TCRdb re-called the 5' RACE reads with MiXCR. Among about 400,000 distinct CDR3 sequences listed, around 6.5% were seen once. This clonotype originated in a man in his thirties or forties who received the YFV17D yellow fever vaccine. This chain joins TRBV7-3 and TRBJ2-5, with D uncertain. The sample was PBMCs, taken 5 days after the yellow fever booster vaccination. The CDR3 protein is CASSKSTLETQYF. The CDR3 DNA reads TGTGCCAGCAGCAAATCGACCCTAGAGACCCAGTACTTC.